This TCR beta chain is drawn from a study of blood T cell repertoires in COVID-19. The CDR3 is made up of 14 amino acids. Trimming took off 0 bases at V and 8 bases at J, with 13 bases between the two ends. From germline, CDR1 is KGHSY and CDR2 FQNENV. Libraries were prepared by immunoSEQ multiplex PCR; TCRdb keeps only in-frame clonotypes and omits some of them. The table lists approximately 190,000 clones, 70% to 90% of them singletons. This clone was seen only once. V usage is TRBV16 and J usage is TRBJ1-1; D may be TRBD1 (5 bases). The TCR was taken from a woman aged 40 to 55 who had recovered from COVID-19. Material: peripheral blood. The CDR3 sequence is CASSQSPGRTEAFF. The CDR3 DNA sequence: TGTGCCAGCAGCCAATCCCCCGGGCGGACAGAAGCTTTCTTT.